This T cell receptor (beta chain) was found in a study of human T cells and chemical hapten exposure. This clonotype was detected many times. The time point was: patch test 2, 6 weeks after DPC sensitization. The sample's treatment: therapeutic diphenylcyclopropenone sensitization with weekly scalp DPC. TCRdb fed the RACE reads into MiXCR, producing one record per CDR3 protein. The sample contains fewer than 100,000 distinct CDR3 sequences, over 7.5% of which appear only once. J lost 6 bases, V lost 3 bases, and 7 bases had no gene match. The CDR3 has 15 amino acids. The germline gives CDR1 SNHLY, CDR2 FYNNEI.

The sequence derives from a woman aged 40 to 50 with alopecia areata. Some clones in this sample may be carry-over from other donors' samples. The J gene is TRBJ2-1, the V gene TRBV2, with 8 bases that match TRBD1. The material was whole blood, obtained in connection with sensitization to the hapten diphenylcyclopropenone (DPC). CDR3 residues: CASSDWTGFVNEQFF. The CDR3 DNA is TGTGCCAGCAGTGACTGGACAGGGTTCGTCAATGAGCAGTTCTTC.